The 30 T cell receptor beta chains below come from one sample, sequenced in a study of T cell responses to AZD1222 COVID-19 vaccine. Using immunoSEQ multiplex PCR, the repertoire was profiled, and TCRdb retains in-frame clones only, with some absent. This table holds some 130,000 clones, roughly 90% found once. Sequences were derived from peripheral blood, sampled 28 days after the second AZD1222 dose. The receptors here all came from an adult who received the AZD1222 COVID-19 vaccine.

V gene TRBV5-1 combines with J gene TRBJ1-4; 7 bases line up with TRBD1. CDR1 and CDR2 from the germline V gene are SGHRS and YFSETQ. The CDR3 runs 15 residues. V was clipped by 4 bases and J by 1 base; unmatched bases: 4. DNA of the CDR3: TGCGCCAGCAGCCCAGGGACAGTAACTAATGAAAAACTGTTTTTT. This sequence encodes CASSPGTVTNEKLFF.

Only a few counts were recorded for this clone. Here the CDR3 reads CASSEARGGGTYEQYF. CDR3 sequence (DNA): TGTGCCAGCAGTGAAGCGCGTGGGGGAGGGACCTACGAGCAGTACTTC. V usage is TRBV2 and J usage is TRBJ2-7, with 7 positions matching TRBD2. The length of the CDR3 is 16 residues. With V trimmed by 0 bases and J by 2 bases, 7 bases remained unmatched. Germline loops: CDR1 SNHLY, CDR2 FYNNEI.

This chain's CDR3 is CASSGTGTGYNEQFF. CDR3 DNA sequence: TGTGCCAGCAGCGGAACCGGGACAGGCTACAATGAGCAGTTCTTC. The gene calls are TRBV9 and TRBJ2-1; the match to TRBD1 covers 8 bases. Germline assignment: CDR1 SGDLS and CDR2 YYNGEE. This CDR3 is 15 amino acids long. With 3 bases clipped from V and 3 bases from J, the junction kept 5 bases outside the gene matches.

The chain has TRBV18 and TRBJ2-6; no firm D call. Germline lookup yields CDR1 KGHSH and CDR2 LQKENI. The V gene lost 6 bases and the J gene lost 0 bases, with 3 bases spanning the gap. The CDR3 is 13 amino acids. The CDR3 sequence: CASSASGANVLTF. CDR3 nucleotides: TGTGCCAGCTCGGCCTCTGGGGCCAACGTCCTGACTTTC.

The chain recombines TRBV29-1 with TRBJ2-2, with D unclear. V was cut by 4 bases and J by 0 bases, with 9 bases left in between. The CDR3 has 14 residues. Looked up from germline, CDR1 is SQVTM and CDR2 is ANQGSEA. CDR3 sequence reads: CSVGTRANTGELFF. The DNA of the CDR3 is TGCAGCGTTGGTACAAGGGCGAACACCGGGGAGCTGTTTTTT.

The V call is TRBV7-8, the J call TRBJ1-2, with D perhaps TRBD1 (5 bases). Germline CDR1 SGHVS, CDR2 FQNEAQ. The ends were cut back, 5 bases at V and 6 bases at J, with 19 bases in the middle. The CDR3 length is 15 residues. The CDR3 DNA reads TGTGCCAGCAGCCTTCAAATAAACGCCAGGGATGGCTACACCTTC. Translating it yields CASSLQINARDGYTF.

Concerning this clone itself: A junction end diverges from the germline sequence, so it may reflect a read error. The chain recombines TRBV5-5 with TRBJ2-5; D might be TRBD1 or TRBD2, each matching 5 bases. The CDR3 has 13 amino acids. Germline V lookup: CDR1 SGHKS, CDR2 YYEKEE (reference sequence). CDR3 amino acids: CASSLETPGPPNF. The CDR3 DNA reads TGTGCCAGCAGCTTGGAGACTCCGGGACCTCCGAACTTC.

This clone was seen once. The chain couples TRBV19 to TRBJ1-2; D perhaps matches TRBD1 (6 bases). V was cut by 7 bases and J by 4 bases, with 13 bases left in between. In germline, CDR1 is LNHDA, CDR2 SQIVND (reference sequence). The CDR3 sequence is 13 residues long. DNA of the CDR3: TGTGCCAGTACTAAGACAGGCTCCTATGGCTACACCTTC. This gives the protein CASTKTGSYGYTF.

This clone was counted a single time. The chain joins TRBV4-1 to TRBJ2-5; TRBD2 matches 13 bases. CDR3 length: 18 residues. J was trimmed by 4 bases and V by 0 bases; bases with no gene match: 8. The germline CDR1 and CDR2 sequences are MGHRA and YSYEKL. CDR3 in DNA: TGCGCCAGCAGCCAAGATAGGACTAGCGGGAGAGCAGGAGAGACCCAGTACTTC. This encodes CASSQDRTSGRAGETQYF.

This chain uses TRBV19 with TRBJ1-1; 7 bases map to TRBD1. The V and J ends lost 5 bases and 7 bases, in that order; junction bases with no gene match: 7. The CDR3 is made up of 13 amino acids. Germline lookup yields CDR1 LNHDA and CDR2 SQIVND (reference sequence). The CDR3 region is CASSYLRDSEAFF. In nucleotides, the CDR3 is TGTGCCAGTAGTTACCTACGGGACAGTGAAGCTTTCTTT. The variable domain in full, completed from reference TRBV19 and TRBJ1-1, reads DGGITQSPKYLFRKEGQNVTLSCEQNLNHDAMYWYRQDPGQGLRLIYYSQIVNDFQKGDIAEGYSVSREKKESFPLTVTSAQKNPTAFYLCASSYLRDSEAFFGQGTRLTVV.

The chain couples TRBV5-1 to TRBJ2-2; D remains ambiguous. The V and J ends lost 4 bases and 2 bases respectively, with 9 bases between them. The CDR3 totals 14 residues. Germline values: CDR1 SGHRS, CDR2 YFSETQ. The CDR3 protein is CASSDVHNTGELFF. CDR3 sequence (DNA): TGCGCCAGCAGCGATGTTCATAACACCGGGGAGCTGTTTTTT.

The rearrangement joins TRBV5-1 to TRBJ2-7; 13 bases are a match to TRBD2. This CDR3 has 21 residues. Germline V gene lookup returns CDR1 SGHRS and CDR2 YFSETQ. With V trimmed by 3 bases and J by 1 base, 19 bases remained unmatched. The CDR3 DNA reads TGCGCCAGCAGCTGGCAAGGACTAGCGGGAGAAAGTAGGGCAAAATCCTACGAGCAGTACTTC. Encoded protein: CASSWQGLAGESRAKSYEQYF.

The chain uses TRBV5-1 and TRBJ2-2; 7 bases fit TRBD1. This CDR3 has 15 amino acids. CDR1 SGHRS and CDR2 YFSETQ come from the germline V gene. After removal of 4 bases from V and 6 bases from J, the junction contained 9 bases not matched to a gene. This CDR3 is CASSLAGGIAGELFF. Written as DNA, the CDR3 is TGCGCCAGCAGCCTGGCAGGGGGTATCGCCGGGGAGCTGTTTTTT.

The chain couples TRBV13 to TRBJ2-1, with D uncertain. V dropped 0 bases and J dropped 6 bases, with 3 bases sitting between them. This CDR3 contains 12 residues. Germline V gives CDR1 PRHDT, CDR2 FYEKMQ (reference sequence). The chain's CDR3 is CASSLGGNEQFF. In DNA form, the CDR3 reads TGTGCCAGCAGCTTAGGCGGCAATGAGCAGTTCTTC.

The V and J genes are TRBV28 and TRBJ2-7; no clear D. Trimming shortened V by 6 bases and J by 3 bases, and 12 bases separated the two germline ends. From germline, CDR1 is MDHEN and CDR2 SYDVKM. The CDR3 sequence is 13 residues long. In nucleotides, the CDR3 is TGTGCCAGCAGCTCCCCGACCTTCTACGAGCAGTACTTC. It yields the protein CASSSPTFYEQYF.

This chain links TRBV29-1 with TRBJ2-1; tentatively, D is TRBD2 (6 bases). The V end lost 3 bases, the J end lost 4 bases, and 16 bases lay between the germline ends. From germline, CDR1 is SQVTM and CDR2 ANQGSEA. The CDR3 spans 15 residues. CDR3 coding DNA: TGCAGCGTTGACGGCGGGGTAGGGCATTACAATGAGCAGTTCTTC. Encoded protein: CSVDGGVGHYNEQFF.

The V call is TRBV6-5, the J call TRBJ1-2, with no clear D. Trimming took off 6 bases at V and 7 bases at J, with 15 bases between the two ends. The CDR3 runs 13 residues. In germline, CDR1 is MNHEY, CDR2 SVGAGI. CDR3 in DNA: TGTGCCAGCAGATCTTACGGGGTGTCTGGCTACACCTTC. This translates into CASRSYGVSGYTF.

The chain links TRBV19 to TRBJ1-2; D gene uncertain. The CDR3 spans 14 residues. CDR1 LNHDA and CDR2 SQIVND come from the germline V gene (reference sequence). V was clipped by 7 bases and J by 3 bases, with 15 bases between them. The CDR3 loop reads CASMSFGRDYGYTF. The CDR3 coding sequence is TGTGCCAGTATGTCCTTTGGGAGGGACTATGGCTACACCTTC.

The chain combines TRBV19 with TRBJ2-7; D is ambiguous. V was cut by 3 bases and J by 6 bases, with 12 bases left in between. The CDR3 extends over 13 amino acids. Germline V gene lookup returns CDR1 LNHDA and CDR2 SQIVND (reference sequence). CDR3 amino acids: CASSIGRFGEQYF. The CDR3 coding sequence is TGTGCCAGTAGTATCGGAAGGTTCGGCGAGCAGTACTTC. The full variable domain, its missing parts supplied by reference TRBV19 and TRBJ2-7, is DGGITQSPKYLFRKEGQNVTLSCEQNLNHDAMYWYRQDPGQGLRLIYYSQIVNDFQKGDIAEGYSVSREKKESFPLTVTSAQKNPTAFYLCASSIGRFGEQYFGPGTRLTVT.

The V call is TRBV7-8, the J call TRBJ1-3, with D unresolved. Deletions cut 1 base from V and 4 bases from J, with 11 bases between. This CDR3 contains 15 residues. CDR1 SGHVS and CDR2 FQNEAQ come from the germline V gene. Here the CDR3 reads CASSLGISSGNTIYF. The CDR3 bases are TGTGCCAGCAGCTTAGGAATCTCGTCGGGAAACACCATATATTTT.

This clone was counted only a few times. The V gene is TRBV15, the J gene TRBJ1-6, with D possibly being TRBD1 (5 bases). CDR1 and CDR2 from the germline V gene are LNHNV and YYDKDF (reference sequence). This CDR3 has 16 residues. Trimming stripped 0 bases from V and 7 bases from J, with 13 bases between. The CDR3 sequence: CATSRDSGAENSPLHF. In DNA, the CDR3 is TGTGCCACCAGCAGAGATAGTGGGGCGGAAAATTCACCCCTCCACTTT.

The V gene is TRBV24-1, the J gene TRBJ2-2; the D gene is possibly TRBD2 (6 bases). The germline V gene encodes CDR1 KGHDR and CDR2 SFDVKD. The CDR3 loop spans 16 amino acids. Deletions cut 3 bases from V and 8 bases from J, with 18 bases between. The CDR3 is CATSDAARRGRGELFF. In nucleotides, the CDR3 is TGTGCCACCAGTGATGCCGCGAGGAGGGGCCGTGGGGAGCTGTTTTTT.

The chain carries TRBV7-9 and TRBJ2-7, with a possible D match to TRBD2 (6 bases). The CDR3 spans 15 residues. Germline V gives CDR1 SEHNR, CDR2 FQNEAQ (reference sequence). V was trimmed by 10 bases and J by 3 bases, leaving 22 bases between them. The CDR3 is CATSSGAGPIYEQYF. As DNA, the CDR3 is TGTGCCACCTCAAGCGGAGCGGGTCCTATCTACGAGCAGTACTTC.

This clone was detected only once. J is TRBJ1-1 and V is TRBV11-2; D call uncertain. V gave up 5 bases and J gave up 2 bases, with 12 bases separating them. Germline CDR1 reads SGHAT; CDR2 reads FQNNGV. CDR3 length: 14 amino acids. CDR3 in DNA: TGTGCCAGCAGCCGAGTCCGGGAAAACACTGAAGCTTTCTTT. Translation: CASSRVRENTEAFF.

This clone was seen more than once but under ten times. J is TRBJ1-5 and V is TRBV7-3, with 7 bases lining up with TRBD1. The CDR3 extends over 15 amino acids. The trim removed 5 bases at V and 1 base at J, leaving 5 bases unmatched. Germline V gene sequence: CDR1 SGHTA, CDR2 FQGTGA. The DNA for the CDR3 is TGTGCCAGCAGCCAGCAAGGGGGCAGCAATCAGCCCCAGCATTTT. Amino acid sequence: CASSQQGGSNQPQHF.

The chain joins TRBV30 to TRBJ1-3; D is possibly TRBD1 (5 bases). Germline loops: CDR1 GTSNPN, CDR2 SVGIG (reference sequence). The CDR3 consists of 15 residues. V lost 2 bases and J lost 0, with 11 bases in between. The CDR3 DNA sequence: TGTGCCTGGAGTATGGGACGGAGCTCTGGAAACACCATATATTTT. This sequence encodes CAWSMGRSSGNTIYF. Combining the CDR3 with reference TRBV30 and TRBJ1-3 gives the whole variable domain SQTIHQWPATLVQPVGSPLSLECTVEGTSNPNLYWYRQAAGRGLQLLFYSVGIGQISSEVPQNLSASRPQDRQFILSSKKLLLSDSGFYLCAWSMGRSSGNTIYFGEGSWLTVV.

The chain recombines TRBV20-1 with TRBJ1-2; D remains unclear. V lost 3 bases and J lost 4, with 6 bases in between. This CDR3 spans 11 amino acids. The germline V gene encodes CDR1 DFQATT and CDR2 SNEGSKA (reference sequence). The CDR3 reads CSASTLYGYTF. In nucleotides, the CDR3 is TGCAGTGCTAGTACCCTCTATGGCTACACCTTC.

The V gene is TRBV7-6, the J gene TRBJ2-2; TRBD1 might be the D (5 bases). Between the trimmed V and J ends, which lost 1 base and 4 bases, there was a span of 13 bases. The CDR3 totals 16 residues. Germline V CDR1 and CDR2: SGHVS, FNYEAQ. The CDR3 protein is CASSLGWQGGTGELFF. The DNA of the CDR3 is TGTGCCAGCAGCTTAGGTTGGCAGGGTGGCACCGGGGAGCTGTTTTTT. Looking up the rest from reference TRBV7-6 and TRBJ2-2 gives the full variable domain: GAGVSQSPRYKVTKRGQDVALRCDPISGHVSLYWYRQALGQGPEFLTYFNYEAQQDKSGLPNDRFSAERPEGSISTLTIQRTEQRDSAMYRCASSLGWQGGTGELFFGEGSRLTVL.

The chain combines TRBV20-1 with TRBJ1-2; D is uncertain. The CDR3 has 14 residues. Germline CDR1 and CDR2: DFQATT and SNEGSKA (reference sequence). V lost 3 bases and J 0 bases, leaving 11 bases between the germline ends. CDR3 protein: CSASSPYPNYGYTF. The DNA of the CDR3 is TGCAGTGCTAGTAGCCCCTACCCTAACTATGGCTACACCTTC.

This CDR3 reads CASSAPESGDRETQYF. CDR3 DNA sequence: TGTGCCAGTAGTGCACCGGAGTCAGGGGACCGGGAGACCCAGTACTTC. The chain has TRBV19 and TRBJ2-5, with a possible D match to TRBD1 (6 bases). Trimming pared 5 bases from V and 5 bases from J, leaving 21 bases between. Germline-derived CDR1 and CDR2 are LNHDA and SQIVND (reference sequence). The CDR3 sequence is 16 residues long.